The 28 T cell receptor beta chains in this list originate from one sample, sequenced in a study of blood T cell repertoires in COVID-19. Sequencing was performed with immunoSEQ multiplex PCR; in TCRdb, only in-frame clones are kept and a portion is missing. This table has more than 110,000 clones, more than 75% appearing once. Sequencing was done on a sample of peripheral blood. Receptors originate from a woman in her thirties or forties with acute or convalescent COVID-19.

CDR3 coding DNA: TGTGCCAGCAGTTTGGGAAGCGGTCCTTACAATGAGCAGTTCTTC. It specifies CASSLGSGPYNEQFF. V gene TRBV28 combines with J gene TRBJ2-1, with D perhaps matching TRBD2 (5 bases). The CDR3 runs to 15 residues. Trimming removed 3 bases from V and 4 bases from J, with 13 bases in between. Germline assignment: CDR1 MDHEN and CDR2 SYDVKM.

The chain carries TRBV18 and TRBJ1-4, with 9 positions matching TRBD1. The CDR3 runs to 17 residues. Trimming removed 3 bases from V and 7 bases from J; junction bases left unmatched: 12. Per the germline V gene, CDR1 is KGHSH and CDR2 is LQKENI. In nucleotides, the CDR3 is TGTGCCAGCTCACCCGGAACAGGGGGCGCGATGGGTGAAAAACTGTTTTTT. This sequence encodes CASSPGTGGAMGEKLFF.

In DNA form, the CDR3 reads TGCGCCAGCAGCTTGGATCGGGACATCACTAACTATGGCTACACCTTC. This gives the protein CASSLDRDITNYGYTF. J is TRBJ1-2 and V is TRBV5-1; TRBD1 is a possible D gene (6 bases). The V end lost 0 bases, the J end lost 0 bases, and 12 bases lay between the germline ends. Germline CDR1 reads SGHRS; CDR2 reads YFSETQ. This CDR3 contains 16 residues.

This clone showed up just once. The chain recombines TRBV10-3 with TRBJ1-5; D unresolved. CDR3 length: 13 amino acids. The V end lost 0 bases, the J end lost 4 bases, and 4 bases lay between the germline ends. Germline values: CDR1 ENHRY, CDR2 SYGVKD. The CDR3 loop reads CAISESQNQPQHF. CDR3 DNA sequence: TGTGCCATCAGTGAGTCGCAGAATCAGCCCCAGCATTTT.

The rearrangement links TRBV10-3 to TRBJ2-3, with TRBD1 matching 7 bases. The trim removed 7 bases at V and 5 bases at J, leaving 9 bases unmatched. CDR1 and CDR2 (germline): ENHRY, SYGVKD. CDR3 length: 14 amino acids. CDR3 loop: CAIKGAPGGDTQYF. CDR3 in DNA: TGTGCCATCAAGGGGGCCCCAGGAGGAGATACGCAGTATTTT.

The sample holds one count of this clone. The J gene is TRBJ1-1, the V gene TRBV7-8, with TRBD1 matching 7 bases. The CDR3 runs 16 residues. V was pared by 1 base and J by 10 bases, with 15 bases of the junction left unmatched. The germline V gene encodes CDR1 SGHVS and CDR2 FQNEAQ. In DNA, the CDR3 is TGTGCCAGCAGCTTAGGGAACCGGGACAGATTTTTTGGAGCTTTCTTT. It is translated as CASSLGNRDRFFGAFF. Full variable domain (outside the CDR3, taken from reference TRBV7-8 and TRBJ1-1): GAGVSQSPRYKVAKRGQDVALRCDPISGHVSLFWYQQALGQGPEFLTYFQNEAQLDKSGLPSDRFFAERPEGSVSTLKIQRTQQEDSAVYLCASSLGNRDRFFGAFFGQGTRLTVV.

The CDR3 sequence is CASSFTGDGANVLTF. DNA for the CDR3: TGTGCCAGCAGCTTTACAGGGGACGGGGCCAACGTCCTGACTTTC. V usage is TRBV5-6 and J usage is TRBJ2-6; TRBD1 aligns across 7 bases. The CDR3 has 15 amino acids. Germline trimming cut 2 bases from V and 4 bases from J; bases unmatched to any gene: 3. Germline assignment: CDR1 SGHDT and CDR2 YYEEEE.

This chain uses TRBV5-8 with TRBJ2-7, with D possibly matching TRBD1 (6 bases). Germline V CDR1 and CDR2: SGHTS, YDEGEE. This CDR3 contains 16 residues. Trimming removed 6 bases at V and 0 bases at J, with 19 bases between. CDR3 residues: CASNRGITGTSYEQYF. The CDR3 bases are TGTGCCAGCAACCGAGGGATAACAGGGACCTCCTACGAGCAGTACTTC. Full variable domain (outside the CDR3, taken from reference TRBV5-8 and TRBJ2-7): EAGVTQSPTHLIKTRGQQATLRCSPISGHTSVYWYQQALGLGLQFLLWYDEGEERNRGNFPPRFSGRQFPNYSSELNVNALELEDSALYLCASNRGITGTSYEQYFGPGTRLTVT.

The genes are TRBV5-6 and TRBJ1-1, with D possibly being TRBD1 (5 bases). Germline CDR1 and CDR2: SGHDT and YYEEEE. Trimming shortened V by 4 bases and J by 5 bases, and 12 bases separated the two germline ends. This CDR3 is 13 amino acids long. The CDR3: CASSRDGGTEAFF. The CDR3 nucleotides are TGTGCCAGCAGCCGTGACGGGGGGACTGAAGCTTTCTTT.

V usage is TRBV2 and J usage is TRBJ2-1; 9 bases match TRBD2. V gave up 7 bases and J gave up 7 bases; unmatched junction bases: 14. The CDR3 covers 16 residues. CDR1 is SNHLY and CDR2 is FYNNEI in the germline V gene. CDR3 sequence: CASMLGVLAGSNEQFF. The DNA of the CDR3 is TGTGCCAGCATGTTGGGTGTTCTAGCGGGGTCAAATGAGCAGTTCTTC.

V is TRBV7-6 and J is TRBJ2-1; tentative D call: TRBD2 (5 bases). CDR1 and CDR2 (germline): SGHVS, FNYEAQ. The germline V and J ends were trimmed by 5 bases and 7 bases, with 21 bases remaining between them. The CDR3 runs 16 residues. The CDR3: CASSLLTTAQGNEQFF. CDR3 sequence (DNA): TGTGCCAGCAGCCTCTTGACTACCGCCCAAGGGAATGAGCAGTTCTTC. The full variable domain, its missing parts supplied by reference TRBV7-6 and TRBJ2-1, is GAGVSQSPRYKVTKRGQDVALRCDPISGHVSLYWYRQALGQGPEFLTYFNYEAQQDKSGLPNDRFSAERPEGSISTLTIQRTEQRDSAMYRCASSLLTTAQGNEQFFGPGTRLTVL.

The V and J genes are TRBV30 and TRBJ1-1; maybe TRBD1 (5 bases). Between the trimmed V and J ends, which lost 3 bases and 0 bases, there was a span of 17 bases. Germline CDR1 reads GTSNPN; CDR2 reads SVGIG (reference sequence). The CDR3 extends over 16 amino acids. The CDR3 loop is CAWRAGWARMNTEAFF. Written as DNA, the CDR3 is TGTGCCTGGAGGGCAGGGTGGGCTAGAATGAACACTGAAGCTTTCTTT.

The V call is TRBV15, the J call TRBJ2-7, with TRBD2 identical over 7 bases. From germline, CDR1 is LNHNV and CDR2 YYDKDF (reference sequence). With V trimmed by 5 bases and J by 6 bases, 10 bases remained unmatched. The CDR3 has 14 amino acids. CDR3 sequence: CATSPRGRGSEQYF. CDR3 DNA sequence: TGTGCCACCAGCCCCCGGGGGAGGGGAAGCGAGCAGTACTTC. The full variable domain, its missing parts supplied by reference TRBV15 and TRBJ2-7, is DAMVIQNPRYQVTQFGKPVTLSCSQTLNHNVMYWYQQKSSQAPKLLFHYYDKDFNNEADTPDNFQSRRPNTSFCFLDIRSPGLGDTAMYLCATSPRGRGSEQYFGPGTRLTVT.

V usage is TRBV14 and J usage is TRBJ2-3; tentatively, D is TRBD2 (5 bases). Germline CDR1 and CDR2: SGHDN and FVKESK. V lost 4 bases and J lost 8, with 10 bases in between. The CDR3 extends over 12 amino acids. Here the CDR3 DNA reads TGTGCCAGCAGCCCGGCCGGGGTTACGCAGTATTTT. Translated, it gives CASSPAGVTQYF.

V gene TRBV7-2 combines with J gene TRBJ2-7; 10 bases fit TRBD2. Germline V gene data show CDR1 as SGHTA and CDR2 as FQGNSA. Trimming cost V 5 bases and J 1 base; bases outside gene matches: 11. CDR3 length: 17 amino acids. This chain's CDR3 is CASSPRAGGGKSYEQYF. The CDR3 nucleotides read TGTGCCAGCAGCCCCCGAGCGGGAGGGGGAAAATCCTACGAGCAGTACTTC.

The chain recombines TRBV7-6 with TRBJ1-1; D is unclear. The V end lost 2 bases, the J end lost 11 bases, and 12 bases lay between the germline ends. In germline, CDR1 is SGHVS, CDR2 FNYEAQ. The CDR3 length is 12 residues. CDR3 sequence: CASSLIRGEAFF. CDR3 coding DNA: TGTGCCAGCAGCTTAATCCGCGGGGAGGCTTTCTTT.

The chain has TRBV28 and TRBJ1-2, with no clear D. This CDR3 region has 13 residues. Germline V gene sequence: CDR1 MDHEN, CDR2 SYDVKM. V lost 6 bases to trimming and J lost 4 bases, with 12 bases between them. The CDR3 DNA reads as TGTGCCAGCAGCTACAGCCTGGGCTATGGCTACACCTTC. Translating gives CASSYSLGYGYTF.

The chain uses TRBV4-3 and TRBJ1-1, with TRBD1 matching 10 bases. J lost 3 bases, V lost 4 bases, and 2 bases had no gene match. Per the germline V gene, CDR1 is LGHNA and CDR2 is YSLEER. The CDR3 loop spans 14 amino acids. CDR3 bases: TGCGCCAGCAGCCGGGGACAGGGGTACACTGAAGCTTTCTTT. Encoded protein: CASSRGQGYTEAFF.

The chain couples TRBV28 to TRBJ1-2; 7 bases align to TRBD1. The V gene's germline CDR1 is MDHEN and CDR2 SYDVKM. The V and J ends lost 2 bases and 4 bases, in that order; junction bases with no gene match: 7. This CDR3 region has 15 residues. CDR3 DNA: TGTGCCAGCAGTTTAGACGTTGCAGGGGGCTATGGCTACACCTTC. It is translated as CASSLDVAGGYGYTF.

The chain is built from TRBV7-9 and TRBJ1-1; no definite D call. The CDR3 extends over 12 amino acids. V was cut by 5 bases and J by 3 bases, with 7 bases left in between. Germline V gene sequence: CDR1 SEHNR, CDR2 FQNEAQ (reference sequence). The CDR3 region is CASSPRDTEAFF. CDR3 in DNA: TGTGCCAGCAGCCCGAGAGACACTGAAGCTTTCTTT.

This clone appeared a single time. The chain combines TRBV23-1 with TRBJ2-1, with D tentatively TRBD1 (6 bases). TRBV23-1 is noted as an ORF with a role that remains uncertain. The V end was cut by 3 bases, the J end by 0 bases, with 12 bases between. There are 16 residues in the CDR3. The CDR3 nucleotides read TGCGCCAGCAGTCAGAACGGACAGTCCTCCTACAATGAGCAGTTCTTC. Translation gives CASSQNGQSSYNEQFF.

The chain is built from TRBV5-1 and TRBJ1-4, with 9 bases matching TRBD1. The CDR3 is 17 residues long. The V and J ends lost 4 bases and 0 bases, in that order; junction bases with no gene match: 7. Per the germline V gene, CDR1 is SGHRS and CDR2 is YFSETQ. This CDR3 is CASSTGQGIATNEKLFF. CDR3 bases: TGCGCCAGCAGCACCGGACAGGGGATTGCAACTAATGAAAAACTGTTTTTT.

This chain links TRBV5-4 with TRBJ2-7; 8 nucleotides match TRBD1. After removal of 5 bases from V and 2 bases from J, the junction contained 6 bases not matched to a gene. The CDR3 has 14 amino acids. The germline V gene has CDR1 SGHNT and CDR2 YYREEE (reference sequence). The CDR3: CASRRGQGTYEQYF. CDR3 sequence (DNA): TGTGCCAGCAGGCGCGGACAGGGAACCTACGAGCAGTACTTC.

The chain joins TRBV9 to TRBJ2-5, with 11 nucleotides matching TRBD2. V shed 3 bases, J shed 4 bases, and the junction held 2 bases outside the gene matches. The CDR3 contains 14 residues. In germline, CDR1 is SGDLS, CDR2 YYNGEE. CDR3 DNA sequence: TGTGCCAGCAGCGCTGGACTAGCGGGAGAGACCCAGTACTTC. This gives the protein CASSAGLAGETQYF.

The genes are TRBV29-1 and TRBJ1-1, with 12 bases matching TRBD1. Germline V gene data show CDR1 as SQVTM and CDR2 as ANQGSEA. This CDR3 contains 13 residues. With V trimmed by 6 bases and J by 10 bases, 9 bases remained unmatched. CDR3 loop: CSVFSGQGALAFF. Written as DNA, the CDR3 is TGCAGCGTCTTCTCGGGACAGGGGGCCTTAGCTTTCTTT.

J is TRBJ2-3 and V is TRBV6-5, with TRBD2 identical over 9 bases. The CDR3 extends over 15 amino acids. With 2 bases clipped from V and 4 bases from J, the junction kept 4 bases outside the gene matches. Germline V CDR1 and CDR2: MNHEY, SVGAGI. The CDR3 DNA is TGTGCCAGCAGTTACGGAGCGGGAGGTCCAGATACGCAGTATTTT. Protein product: CASSYGAGGPDTQYF.

CDR3 in amino acids: CVRSRVGQNTGELFF. The DNA for the CDR3 is TGTGTCAGAAGCCGGGTGGGGCAGAACACCGGGGAGCTGTTTTTT. V gene TRBV7-5 combines with J gene TRBJ2-2; TRBD1 is the table's D call, not checked against the DNA. TRBV7-5 is a listed pseudogene. This CDR3 has 15 residues.

J is TRBJ1-2 and V is TRBV7-6; TRBD1 matches at 9 bases. Trimming at V came to 3 bases and at J to 8 bases, leaving 13 bases not matched to a gene. Germline-derived CDR1 and CDR2 are SGHVS and FNYEAQ. This CDR3 comprises 16 residues. CDR3 sequence (DNA): TGTGCCAGCAGCTTTGATCCCTGGACAGGGGATAACGGCTACACCTTC. Amino acids: CASSFDPWTGDNGYTF.